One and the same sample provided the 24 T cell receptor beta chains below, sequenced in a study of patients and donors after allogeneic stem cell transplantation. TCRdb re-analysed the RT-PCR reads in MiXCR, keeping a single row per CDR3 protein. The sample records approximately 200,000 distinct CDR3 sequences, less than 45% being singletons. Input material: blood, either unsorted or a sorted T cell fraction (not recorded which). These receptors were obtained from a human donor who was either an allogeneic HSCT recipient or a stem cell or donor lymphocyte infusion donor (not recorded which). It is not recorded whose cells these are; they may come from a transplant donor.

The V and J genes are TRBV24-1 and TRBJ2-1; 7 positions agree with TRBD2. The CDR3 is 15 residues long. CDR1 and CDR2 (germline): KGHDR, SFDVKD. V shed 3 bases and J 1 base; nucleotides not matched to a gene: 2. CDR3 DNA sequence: TGTGCCACCAGTGATAGGCGGGGGTCCTACAATGAGCAGTTCTTC. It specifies CATSDRRGSYNEQFF.

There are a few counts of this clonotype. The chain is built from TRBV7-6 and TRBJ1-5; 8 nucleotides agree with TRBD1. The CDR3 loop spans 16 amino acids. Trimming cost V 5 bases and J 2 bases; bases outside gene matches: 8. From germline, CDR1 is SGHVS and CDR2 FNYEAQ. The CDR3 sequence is CASSLGAGGGNQPQHF. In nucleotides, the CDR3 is TGTGCCAGCAGCCTCGGAGCAGGGGGCGGCAATCAGCCCCAGCATTTT. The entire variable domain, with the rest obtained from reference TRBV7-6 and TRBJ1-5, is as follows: GAGVSQSPRYKVTKRGQDVALRCDPISGHVSLYWYRQALGQGPEFLTYFNYEAQQDKSGLPNDRFSAERPEGSISTLTIQRTEQRDSAMYRCASSLGAGGGNQPQHFGDGTRLSIL.

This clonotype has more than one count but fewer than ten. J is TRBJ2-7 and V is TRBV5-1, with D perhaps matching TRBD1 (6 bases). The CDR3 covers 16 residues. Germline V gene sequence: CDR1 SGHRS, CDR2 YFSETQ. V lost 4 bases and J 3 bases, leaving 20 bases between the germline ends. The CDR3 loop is CASSGPYRDNNYEQYF. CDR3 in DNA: TGCGCCAGCAGCGGGCCATACCGGGACAACAACTACGAGCAGTACTTC.

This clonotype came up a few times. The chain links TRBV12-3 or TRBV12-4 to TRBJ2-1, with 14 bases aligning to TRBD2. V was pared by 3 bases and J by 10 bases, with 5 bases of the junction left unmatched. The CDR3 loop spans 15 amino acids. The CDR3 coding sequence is TGTGCCAGCAGTTTGGGACTAGCGGGAGATCGGGAGCAGTTCTTC. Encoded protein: CASSLGLAGDREQFF.

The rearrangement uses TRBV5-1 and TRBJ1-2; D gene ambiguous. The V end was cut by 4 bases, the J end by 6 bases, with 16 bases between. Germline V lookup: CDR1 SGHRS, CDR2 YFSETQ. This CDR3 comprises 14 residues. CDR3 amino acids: CASSVGGPSDGYTF. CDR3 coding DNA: TGCGCCAGCAGCGTGGGAGGCCCCTCGGATGGCTACACCTTC.

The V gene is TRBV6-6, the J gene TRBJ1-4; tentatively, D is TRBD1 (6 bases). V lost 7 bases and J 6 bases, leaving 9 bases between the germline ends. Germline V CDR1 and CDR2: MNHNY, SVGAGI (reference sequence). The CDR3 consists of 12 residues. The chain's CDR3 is CASKQGYEKLFF. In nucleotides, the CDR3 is TGTGCCAGCAAACAGGGTTATGAAAAACTGTTTTTT.

CDR3 residues: CASSLPASGSTDTQYF. The CDR3 region has the DNA TGTGCCAGCAGTTTACCGGCTAGCGGGAGTACGGATACGCAGTATTTT. The J gene is TRBJ2-3, the V gene TRBV28, with 10 bases fitting TRBD2. The CDR3 consists of 16 residues. CDR1 MDHEN and CDR2 SYDVKM come from the germline V gene. With 2 bases clipped from V and 6 bases from J, the junction kept 8 bases outside the gene matches.

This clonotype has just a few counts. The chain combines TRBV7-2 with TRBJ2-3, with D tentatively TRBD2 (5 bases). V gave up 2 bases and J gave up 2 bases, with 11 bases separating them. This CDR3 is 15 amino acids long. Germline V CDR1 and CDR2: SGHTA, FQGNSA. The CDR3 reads CASSLLGIVTDTQYF. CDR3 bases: TGTGCCAGCAGCTTACTCGGGATCGTCACAGATACGCAGTATTTT.

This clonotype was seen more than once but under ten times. CDR3 nucleotides: TGCGCCAGCAGCTTGACGGGAATCAATGAGCAGTTCTTC. Amino acids: CASSLTGINEQFF. The J gene is TRBJ2-1, the V gene TRBV5-1; tentative D call: TRBD2 (5 bases). Deletions cut 1 base from V and 6 bases from J, with 8 bases between. The CDR3 has 13 amino acids. Germline V lookup: CDR1 SGHRS, CDR2 YFSETQ. The whole variable domain, remainder taken from reference TRBV5-1 and TRBJ2-1, is KAGVTQTPRYLIKTRGQQVTLSCSPISGHRSVSWYQQTPGQGLQFLFEYFSETQRNKGNFPGRFSGRQFSNSRSEMNVSTLELGDSALYLCASSLTGINEQFFGPGTRLTVL.

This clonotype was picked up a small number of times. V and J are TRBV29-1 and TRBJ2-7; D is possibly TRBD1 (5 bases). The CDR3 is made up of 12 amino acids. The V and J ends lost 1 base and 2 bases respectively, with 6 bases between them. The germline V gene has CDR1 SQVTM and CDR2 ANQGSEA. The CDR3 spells CSVEAGTYEQYF. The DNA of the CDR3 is TGCAGCGTTGAAGCAGGGACCTACGAGCAGTACTTC.

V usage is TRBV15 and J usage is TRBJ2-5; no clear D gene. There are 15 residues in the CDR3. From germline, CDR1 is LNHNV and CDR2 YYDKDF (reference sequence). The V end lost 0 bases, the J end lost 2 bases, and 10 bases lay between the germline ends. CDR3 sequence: CATSRDSGPQETQYF. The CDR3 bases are TGTGCCACCAGCAGAGATTCGGGTCCGCAAGAGACCCAGTACTTC.

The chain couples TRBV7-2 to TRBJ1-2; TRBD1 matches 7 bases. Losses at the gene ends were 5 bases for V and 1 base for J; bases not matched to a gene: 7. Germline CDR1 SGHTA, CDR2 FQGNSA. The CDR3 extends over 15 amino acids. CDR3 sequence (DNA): TGTGCCAGCAGCCTCCGGGACAGTTATAACTATGGCTACACCTTC. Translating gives CASSLRDSYNYGYTF.

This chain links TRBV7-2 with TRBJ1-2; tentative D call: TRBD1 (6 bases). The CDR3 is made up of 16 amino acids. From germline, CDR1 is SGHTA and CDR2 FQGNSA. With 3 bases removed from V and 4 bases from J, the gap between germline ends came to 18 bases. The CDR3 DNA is TGTGCCAGCAGCTTTAGCAGGGGAAGGGATAGCTATGGCTACACCTTC. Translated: CASSFSRGRDSYGYTF.

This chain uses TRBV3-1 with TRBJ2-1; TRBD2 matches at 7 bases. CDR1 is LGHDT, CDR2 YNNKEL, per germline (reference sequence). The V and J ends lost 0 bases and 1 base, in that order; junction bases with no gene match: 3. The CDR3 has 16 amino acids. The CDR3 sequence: CASSQDSSGSYNEQFF. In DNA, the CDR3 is TGTGCCAGCAGCCAAGACTCTAGCGGATCCTACAATGAGCAGTTCTTC.

As DNA, the CDR3 is TGCAGCGTTGCCCAGAACACCGGGGAGCTGTTTTTT. It encodes CSVAQNTGELFF. The V and J genes are TRBV29-1 and TRBJ2-2, with unresolved D. The V end was cut by 4 bases, the J end by 1 base, with 4 bases between. Germline CDR1 is SQVTM and CDR2 is ANQGSEA. There are 12 residues in the CDR3.

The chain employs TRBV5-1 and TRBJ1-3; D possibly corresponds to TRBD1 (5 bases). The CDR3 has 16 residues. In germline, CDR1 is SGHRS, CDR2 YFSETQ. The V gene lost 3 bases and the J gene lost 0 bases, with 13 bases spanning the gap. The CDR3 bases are TGCGCCAGCAGCTCGGGACTCCTTCACTCTGGAAACACCATATATTTT. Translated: CASSSGLLHSGNTIYF.

The CDR3, as DNA: TGCGCCAGCAGCTTGGCCCAGGGGCACACTGAAGCTTTCTTT. Protein sequence: CASSLAQGHTEAFF. The chain joins TRBV5-1 to TRBJ1-1, with a possible D match to TRBD1 (6 bases). The germline V and J ends were trimmed by 0 bases and 3 bases, with 9 bases remaining between them. CDR3 size: 14 residues. The germline V gene has CDR1 SGHRS and CDR2 YFSETQ.

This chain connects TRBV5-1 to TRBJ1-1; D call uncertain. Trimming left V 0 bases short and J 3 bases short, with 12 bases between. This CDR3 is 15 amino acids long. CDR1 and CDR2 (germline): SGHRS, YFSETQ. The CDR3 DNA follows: TGCGCCAGCAGCTTGGCCGAGCCGGTAGACACTGAAGCTTTCTTT. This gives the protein CASSLAEPVDTEAFF. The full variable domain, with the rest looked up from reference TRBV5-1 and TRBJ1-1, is KAGVTQTPRYLIKTRGQQVTLSCSPISGHRSVSWYQQTPGQGLQFLFEYFSETQRNKGNFPGRFSGRQFSNSRSEMNVSTLELGDSALYLCASSLAEPVDTEAFFGQGTRLTVV.

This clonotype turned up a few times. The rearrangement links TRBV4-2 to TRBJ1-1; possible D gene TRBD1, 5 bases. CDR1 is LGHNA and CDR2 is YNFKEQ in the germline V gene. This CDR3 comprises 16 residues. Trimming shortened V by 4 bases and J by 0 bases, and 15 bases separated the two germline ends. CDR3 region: CASSPTGQGMNTEAFF. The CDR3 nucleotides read TGTGCCAGCAGCCCAACGGGGCAGGGTATGAACACTGAAGCTTTCTTT.

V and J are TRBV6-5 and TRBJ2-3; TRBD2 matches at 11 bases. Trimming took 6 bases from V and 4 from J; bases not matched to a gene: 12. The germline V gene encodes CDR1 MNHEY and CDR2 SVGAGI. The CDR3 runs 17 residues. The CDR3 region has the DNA TGTGCCAGCAGCCAGATAGCGGGAGGGCCATTGTCAGATACGCAGTATTTT. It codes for CASSQIAGGPLSDTQYF.

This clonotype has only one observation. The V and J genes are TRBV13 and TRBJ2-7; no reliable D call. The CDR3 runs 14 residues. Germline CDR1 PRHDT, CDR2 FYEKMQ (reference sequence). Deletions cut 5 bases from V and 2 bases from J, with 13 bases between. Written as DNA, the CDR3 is TGTGCCAGCAGCCCCGGACGGAGTACCTACGAGCAGTACTTC. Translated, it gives CASSPGRSTYEQYF.

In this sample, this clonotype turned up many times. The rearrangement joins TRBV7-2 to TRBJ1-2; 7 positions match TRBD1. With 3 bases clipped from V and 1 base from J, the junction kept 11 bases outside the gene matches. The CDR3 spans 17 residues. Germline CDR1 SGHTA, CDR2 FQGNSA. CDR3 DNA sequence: TGTGCCAGCAGCTTCAAACAGGGGCCTCTACTTAACTATGGCTACACCTTC. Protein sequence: CASSFKQGPLLNYGYTF. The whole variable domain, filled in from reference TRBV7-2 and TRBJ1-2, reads GAGVSQSPSNKVTEKGKDVELRCDPISGHTALYWYRQSLGQGLEFLIYFQGNSAPDKSGLPSDRFSAERTGGSVSTLTIQRTQQEDSAVYLCASSFKQGPLLNYGYTFGSGTRLTVV.

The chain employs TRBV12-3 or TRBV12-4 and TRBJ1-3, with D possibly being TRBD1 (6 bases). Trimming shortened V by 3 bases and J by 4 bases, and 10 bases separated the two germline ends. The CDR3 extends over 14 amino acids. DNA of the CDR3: TGTGCCAGCAGTTTTGGGGGCTTCGGAAACACCATATATTTT. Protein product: CASSFGGFGNTIYF.

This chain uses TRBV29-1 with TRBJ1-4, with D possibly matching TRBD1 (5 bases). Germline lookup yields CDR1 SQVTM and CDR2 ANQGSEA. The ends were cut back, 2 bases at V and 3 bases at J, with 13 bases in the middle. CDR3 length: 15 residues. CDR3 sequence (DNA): TGCAGCGTTGAATGGGCAGGGCAGGCTAATGAAAAACTGTTTTTT. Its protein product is CSVEWAGQANEKLFF.